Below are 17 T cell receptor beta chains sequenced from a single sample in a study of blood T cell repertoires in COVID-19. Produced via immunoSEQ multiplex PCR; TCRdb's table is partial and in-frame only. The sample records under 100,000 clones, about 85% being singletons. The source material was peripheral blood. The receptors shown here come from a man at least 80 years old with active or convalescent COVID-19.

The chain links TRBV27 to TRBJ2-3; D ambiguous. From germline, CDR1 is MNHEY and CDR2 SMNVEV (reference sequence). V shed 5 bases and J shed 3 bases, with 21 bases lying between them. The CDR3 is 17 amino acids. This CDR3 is CASSLRFGLRPTDTQYF. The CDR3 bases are TGTGCCAGCAGTCTACGTTTTGGGCTTCGGCCGACAGATACGCAGTATTTT.

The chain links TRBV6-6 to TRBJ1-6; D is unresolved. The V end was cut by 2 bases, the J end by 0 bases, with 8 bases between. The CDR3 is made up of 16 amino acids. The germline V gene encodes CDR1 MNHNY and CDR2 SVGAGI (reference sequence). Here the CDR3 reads CASSYEAISYNSPLHF. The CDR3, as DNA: TGTGCCAGCAGTTACGAGGCGATCTCCTATAATTCACCCCTCCACTTT.

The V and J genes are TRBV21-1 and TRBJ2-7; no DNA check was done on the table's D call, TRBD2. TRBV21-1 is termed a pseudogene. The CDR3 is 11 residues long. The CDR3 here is CASSIVNEQYV. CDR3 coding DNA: TGTGCCAGCAGCATAGTTAACGAGCAGTACGTC.

The CDR3 loop reads CASSFGGIGEKLFF. The CDR3 bases are TGTGCCAGTAGTTTCGGGGGGATCGGTGAAAAACTGTTTTTT. The chain combines TRBV19 with TRBJ1-4, with a weak D call TRBD1 (5 bases). The CDR3 sequence is 14 residues long. Trimming left V 5 bases short and J 7 bases short, with 14 bases between. Germline V CDR1 and CDR2: LNHDA, SQIVND (reference sequence).

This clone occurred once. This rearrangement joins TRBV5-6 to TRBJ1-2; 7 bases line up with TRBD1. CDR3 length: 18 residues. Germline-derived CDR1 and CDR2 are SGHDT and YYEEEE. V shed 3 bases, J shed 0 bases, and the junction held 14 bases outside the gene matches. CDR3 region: CASSSRDRGILSNYGYTF. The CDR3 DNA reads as TGTGCCAGCAGCTCTAGGGACAGAGGGATCCTTTCTAACTATGGCTACACCTTC. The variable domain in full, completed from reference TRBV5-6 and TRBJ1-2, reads DAGVTQSPTHLIKTRGQQVTLRCSPKSGHDTVSWYQQALGQGPQFIFQYYEEEERQRGNFPDRFSGHQFPNYSSELNVNALLLGDSALYLCASSSRDRGILSNYGYTFGSGTRLTVV.

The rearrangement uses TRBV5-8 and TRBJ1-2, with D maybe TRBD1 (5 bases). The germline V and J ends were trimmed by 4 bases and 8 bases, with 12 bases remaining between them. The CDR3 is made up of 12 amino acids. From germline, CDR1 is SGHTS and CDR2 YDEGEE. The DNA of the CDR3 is TGTGCCAGCAGCCCCAGGGTGGAGGGCTACACCTTC. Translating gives CASSPRVEGYTF. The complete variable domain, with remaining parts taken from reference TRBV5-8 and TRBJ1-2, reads EAGVTQSPTHLIKTRGQQATLRCSPISGHTSVYWYQQALGLGLQFLLWYDEGEERNRGNFPPRFSGRQFPNYSSELNVNALELEDSALYLCASSPRVEGYTFGSGTRLTVV.

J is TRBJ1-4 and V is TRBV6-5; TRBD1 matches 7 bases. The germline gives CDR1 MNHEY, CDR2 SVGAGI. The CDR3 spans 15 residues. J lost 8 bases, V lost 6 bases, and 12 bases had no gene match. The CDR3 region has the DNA TGTGCCAGCAGAGACATGGACAGGCGAAGAGAAAAACTGTTTTTT. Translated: CASRDMDRRREKLFF.

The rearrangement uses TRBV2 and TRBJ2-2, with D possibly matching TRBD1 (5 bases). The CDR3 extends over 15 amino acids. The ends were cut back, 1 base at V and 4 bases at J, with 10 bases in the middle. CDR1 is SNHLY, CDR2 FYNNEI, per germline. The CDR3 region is CASSEGQGGTGELFF. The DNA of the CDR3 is TGTGCCAGCAGTGAAGGGCAGGGTGGCACCGGGGAGCTGTTTTTT.

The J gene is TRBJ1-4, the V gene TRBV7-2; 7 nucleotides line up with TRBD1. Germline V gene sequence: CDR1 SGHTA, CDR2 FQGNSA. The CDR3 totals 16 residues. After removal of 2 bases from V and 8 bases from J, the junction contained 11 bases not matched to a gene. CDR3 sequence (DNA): TGTGCCAGCAGCTTAAAAAAGACAGGGCTGCAGGAAAAACTGTTTTTT. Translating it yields CASSLKKTGLQEKLFF.

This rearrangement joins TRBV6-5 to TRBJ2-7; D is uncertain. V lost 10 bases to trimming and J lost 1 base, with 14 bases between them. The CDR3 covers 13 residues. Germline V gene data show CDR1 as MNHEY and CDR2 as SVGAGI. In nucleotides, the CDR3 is TGTGCCATCAGAATACAGTGTTCCTACGAGCAGTACGTC. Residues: CAIRIQCSYEQYV.

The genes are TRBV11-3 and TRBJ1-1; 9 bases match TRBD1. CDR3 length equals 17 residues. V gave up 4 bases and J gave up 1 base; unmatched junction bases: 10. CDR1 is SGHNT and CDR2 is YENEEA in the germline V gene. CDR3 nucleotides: TGTGCCAGCAGCTCCCGGACAGGGGTGGGATCGAACACTGAAGCTTTCTTT. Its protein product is CASSSRTGVGSNTEAFF. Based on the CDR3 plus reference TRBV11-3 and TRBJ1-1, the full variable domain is EAGVVQSPRYKIIEKKQPVAFWCNPISGHNTLYWYLQNLGQGPELLIRYENEEAVDDSQLPKDRFSAERLKGVDSTLKIQPAELGDSAVYLCASSSRTGVGSNTEAFFGQGTRLTVV.

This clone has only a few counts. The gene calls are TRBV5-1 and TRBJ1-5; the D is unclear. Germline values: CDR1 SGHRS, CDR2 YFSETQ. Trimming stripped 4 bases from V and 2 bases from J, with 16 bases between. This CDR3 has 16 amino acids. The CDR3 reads CASSPGAGSGNQPQHF. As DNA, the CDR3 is TGCGCCAGCAGCCCCGGAGCGGGGTCGGGCAATCAGCCCCAGCATTTT.

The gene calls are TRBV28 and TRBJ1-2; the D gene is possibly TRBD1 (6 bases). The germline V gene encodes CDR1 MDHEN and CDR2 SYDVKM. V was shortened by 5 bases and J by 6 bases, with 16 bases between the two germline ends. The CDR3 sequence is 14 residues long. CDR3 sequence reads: CASSPQRGLDGYTF. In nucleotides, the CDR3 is TGTGCCAGCAGTCCCCAGCGGGGGCTCGATGGCTACACCTTC.

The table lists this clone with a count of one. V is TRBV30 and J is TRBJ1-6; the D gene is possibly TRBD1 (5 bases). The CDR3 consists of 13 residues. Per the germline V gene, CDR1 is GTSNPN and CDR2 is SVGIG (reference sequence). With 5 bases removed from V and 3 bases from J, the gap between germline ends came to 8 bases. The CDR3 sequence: CAWVQDYNSPLHF. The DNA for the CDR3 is TGTGCCTGGGTACAGGACTATAATTCACCCCTCCACTTT.

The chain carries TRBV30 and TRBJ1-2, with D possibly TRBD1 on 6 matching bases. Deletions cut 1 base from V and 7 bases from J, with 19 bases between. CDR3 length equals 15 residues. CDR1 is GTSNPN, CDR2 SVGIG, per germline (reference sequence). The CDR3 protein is CAWSGDTRLGGGYTF. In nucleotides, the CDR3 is TGTGCCTGGAGTGGGGACACAAGGCTGGGCGGTGGCTACACCTTC.

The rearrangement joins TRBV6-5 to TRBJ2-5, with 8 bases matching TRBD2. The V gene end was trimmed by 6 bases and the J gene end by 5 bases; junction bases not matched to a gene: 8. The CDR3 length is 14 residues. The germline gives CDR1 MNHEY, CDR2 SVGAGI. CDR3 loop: CASSNGLAEETQYF. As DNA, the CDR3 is TGTGCCAGCAGCAACGGACTAGCCGAGGAGACCCAGTACTTC.

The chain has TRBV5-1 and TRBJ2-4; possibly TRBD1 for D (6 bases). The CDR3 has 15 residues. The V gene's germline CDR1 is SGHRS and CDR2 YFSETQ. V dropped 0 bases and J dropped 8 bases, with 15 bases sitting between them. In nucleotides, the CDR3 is TGCGCCAGCAGCTTGGCGGGGACAAGGGCGGACATTCAGTACTTC. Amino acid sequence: CASSLAGTRADIQYF.